Reported below is one TCR beta chain. Its antigen specificity is not known. No qualities accompany the bases; no much larger clone lies one base away. Donors formed part of the validation cohort, which comprised over a hundred subjects and was distinct from the first cohort of fewer than 750 subjects. The source of the sample is a study of cytomegalovirus exposure and HLA in healthy donors (dated by TCRdb to the late 2010s). Notes on the research overall: According to a later analysis, the approximately 120 validation repertoires were produced on the same platform as the roughly 700 repertoires of the first cohort. The study was designed to test whether signatures of past pathogen exposure could be identified by cataloging public T cell receptors. Along with the approximately 650-subject first cohort, a separate validation cohort of about 110 different subjects was used. To predict cytomegalovirus infection status, the study combined high-throughput TCR immunosequencing, statistical association of individual TCRs with disease status, and machine learning. General conclusions and limits of the study: While some public TCRs were present in many individuals, most TCR sequences turned up only very rarely across donors. All 120 or so repertoires were used to score co-occurrence in the validation cohort in a later analysis, because that analysis had no HLA typing for the cohort. A later analysis found that TCRs clustered in the first cohort also tended to co-occur in the roughly 120 validation repertoires, with 94% of cluster scores above 0. The classifier was reported to diagnose cytomegalovirus status with high specificity and sensitivity in both the original and validation cohorts. In vitro tests confirmed that three of the cytomegalovirus-associated TCR beta chains recognize cytomegalovirus antigens. The study listed 164 TCR beta chains as associated with cytomegalovirus. The authors suggested that the approach could potentially be generalized to other disease states and immunological phenotypes.

Reading from cysteine to phenylalanine, the CDR3 counts 13 amino acids. The sequence is cut down to CDR3 DNA, 39 bases in frame from base 1. V and J lose 5 bases and 3 bases, and a span of 11 bases separates them. CDR1 and CDR2 are read off the germline V gene as MNHNS and SASEGT. The protocol used for the library was the immunoSEQ multiplex PCR assay. On the authors' methods: To diagnose cytomegalovirus status from the catalog of TCR beta chain sequences, a statistical classification framework was built. What TCRdb holds here is the immuneACCESS table cut down to in-frame rearrangements. Part of the clones is not present; checked against another copy, under half of the missing clones reflect an unresolved V gene, and the others are unexplained. The V and J calls and clone size were taken over from that table, and D and trimming were inferred from the DNA. The sample table records around 70,000 clones; roughly 94% of these occur just once. The ten largest clones take up approximately 2% of the sample.

The specimen was PBMCs. The clonotype was recovered from a young woman in good health and CMV-seropositive. The V gene is TRBV6-1 and the J gene is TRBJ2-7; TRBD1 is a possible D gene, resting on 5 matching bases. This receptor carries the CDR3 CASSRYRNYEQYF. The DNA sequence is TGTGCCAGCAGTAGATACAGGAACTACGAGCAGTACTTC.